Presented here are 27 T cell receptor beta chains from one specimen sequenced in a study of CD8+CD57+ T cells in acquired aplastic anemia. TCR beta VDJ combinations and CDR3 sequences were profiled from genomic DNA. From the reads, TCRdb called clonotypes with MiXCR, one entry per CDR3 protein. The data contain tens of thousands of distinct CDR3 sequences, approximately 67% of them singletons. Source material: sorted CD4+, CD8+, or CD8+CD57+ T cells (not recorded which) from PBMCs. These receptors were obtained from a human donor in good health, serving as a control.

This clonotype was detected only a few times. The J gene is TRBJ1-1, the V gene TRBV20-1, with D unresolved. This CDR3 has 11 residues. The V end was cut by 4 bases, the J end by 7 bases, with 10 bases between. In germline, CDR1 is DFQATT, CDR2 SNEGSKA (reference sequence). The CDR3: CSATDGDEAFF. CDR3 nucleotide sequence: TGCAGTGCTACGGACGGGGATGAAGCTTTCTTT.

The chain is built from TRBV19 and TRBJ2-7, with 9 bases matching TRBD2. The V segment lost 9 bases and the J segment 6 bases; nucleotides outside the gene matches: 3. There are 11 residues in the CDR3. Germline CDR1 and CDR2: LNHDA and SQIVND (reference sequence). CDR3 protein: CASSGGLEQYF. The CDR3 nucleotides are TGTGCCAGCAGCGGGGGGCTCGAGCAGTACTTC.

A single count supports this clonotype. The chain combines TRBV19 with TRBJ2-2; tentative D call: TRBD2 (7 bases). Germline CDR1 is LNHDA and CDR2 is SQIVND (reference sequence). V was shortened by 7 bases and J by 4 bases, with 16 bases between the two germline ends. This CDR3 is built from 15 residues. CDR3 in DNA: TGTGCCAGTACTGAAGGGGGGGGGCCCACCGGGGAGCTGTTTTTT. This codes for CASTEGGGPTGELFF.

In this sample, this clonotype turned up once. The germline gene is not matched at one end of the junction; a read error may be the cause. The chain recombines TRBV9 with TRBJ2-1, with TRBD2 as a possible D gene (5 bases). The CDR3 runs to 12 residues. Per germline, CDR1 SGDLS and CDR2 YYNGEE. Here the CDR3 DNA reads TGCGCCAGCAGCCCGGGATCTGATGAGCAGTTCTTC. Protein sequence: CASSPGSDEQFF.

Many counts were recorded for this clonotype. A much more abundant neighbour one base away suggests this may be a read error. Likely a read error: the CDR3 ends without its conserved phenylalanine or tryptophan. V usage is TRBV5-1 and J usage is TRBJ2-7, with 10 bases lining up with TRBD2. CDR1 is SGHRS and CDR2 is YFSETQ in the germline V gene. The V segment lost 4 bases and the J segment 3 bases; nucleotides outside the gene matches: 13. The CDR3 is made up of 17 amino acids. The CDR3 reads CASSLGLAEVLSYEQYL. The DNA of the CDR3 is TGCGCCAGCAGCCTCGGACTAGCGGAAGTGCTTAGCTACGAGCAGTACCTC.

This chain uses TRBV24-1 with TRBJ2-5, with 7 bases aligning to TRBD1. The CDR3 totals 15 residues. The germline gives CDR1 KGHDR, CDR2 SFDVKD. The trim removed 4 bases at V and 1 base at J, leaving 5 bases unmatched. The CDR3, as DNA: TGTGCCACCAGTGACCGGACAGGCCCCCAAGAGACCCAGTACTTC. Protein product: CATSDRTGPQETQYF.

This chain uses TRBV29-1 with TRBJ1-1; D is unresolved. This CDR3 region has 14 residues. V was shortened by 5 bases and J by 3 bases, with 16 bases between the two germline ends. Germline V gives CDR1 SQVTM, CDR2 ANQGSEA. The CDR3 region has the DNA TGCAGCGTTCCGCCCATGGGGTTTTACACTGAAGCTTTCTTT. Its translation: CSVPPMGFYTEAFF.

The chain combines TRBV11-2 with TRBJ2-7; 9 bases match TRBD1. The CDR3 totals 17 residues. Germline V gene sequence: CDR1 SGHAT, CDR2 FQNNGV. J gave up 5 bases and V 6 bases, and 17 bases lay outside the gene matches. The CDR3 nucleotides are TGTGCCAGCAGTCCGAGGACCGGGACAGGGCGTTCGGACGAGCAGTACTTC. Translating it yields CASSPRTGTGRSDEQYF.

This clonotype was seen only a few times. The CDR3 spells CASSSGAGYTF. CDR3 bases: TGTGCCAGCAGTTCCGGGGCCGGCTACACCTTC. The gene calls are TRBV25-1 and TRBJ1-2; tentative D call: TRBD1 (5 bases). CDR3 length: 11 amino acids. The germline V and J ends were trimmed by 5 bases and 8 bases, with 9 bases remaining between them. Per germline, CDR1 MGHDK and CDR2 SYGVNS.

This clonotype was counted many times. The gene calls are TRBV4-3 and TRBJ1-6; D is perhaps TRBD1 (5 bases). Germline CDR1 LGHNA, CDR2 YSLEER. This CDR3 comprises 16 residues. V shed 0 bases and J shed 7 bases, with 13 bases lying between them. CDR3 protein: CASSQDLRQSNSPLHF. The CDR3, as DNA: TGCGCCAGCAGCCAAGATCTGAGACAGAGCAATTCACCCCTCCACTTT.

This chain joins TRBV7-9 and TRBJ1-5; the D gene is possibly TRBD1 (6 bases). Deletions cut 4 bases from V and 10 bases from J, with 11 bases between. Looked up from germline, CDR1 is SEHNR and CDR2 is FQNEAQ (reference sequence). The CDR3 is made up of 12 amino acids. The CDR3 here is CASSSSGTPQHF. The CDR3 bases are TGTGCCAGCAGCTCGTCCGGGACACCCCAGCATTTT.

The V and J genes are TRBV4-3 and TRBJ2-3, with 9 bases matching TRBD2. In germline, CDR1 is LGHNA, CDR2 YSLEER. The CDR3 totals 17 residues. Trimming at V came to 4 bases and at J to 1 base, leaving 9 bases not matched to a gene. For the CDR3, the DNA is TGCGCCAGCAGCCGAGGGGGACCTAGCGGGGGCACAGATACGCAGTATTTT. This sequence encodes CASSRGGPSGGTDTQYF.

CDR3 loop: CAISGGNTDTQYF. The CDR3 DNA reads TGTGCCATCAGTGGGGGTAACACAGATACGCAGTATTTT. The rearrangement joins TRBV10-3 to TRBJ2-3; D uncertain. The CDR3 is made up of 13 amino acids. The V gene's germline CDR1 is ENHRY and CDR2 SYGVKD. V dropped 4 bases and J dropped 2 bases, with 7 bases sitting between them.

The CDR3 region is CSARGDRTYEQYF. CDR3 bases: TGCAGTGCTAGAGGAGACAGAACCTACGAGCAGTACTTC. This chain connects TRBV20-1 to TRBJ2-7; D possibly corresponds to TRBD1 (5 bases). V lost 1 base and J 2 bases, leaving 9 bases between the germline ends. The CDR3 totals 13 residues. Germline values: CDR1 DFQATT, CDR2 SNEGSKA (reference sequence).

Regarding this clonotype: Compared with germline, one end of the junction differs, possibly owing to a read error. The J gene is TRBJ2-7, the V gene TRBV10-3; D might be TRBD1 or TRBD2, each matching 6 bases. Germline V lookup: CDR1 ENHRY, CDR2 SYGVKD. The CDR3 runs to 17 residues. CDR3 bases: TGTACCATCAGCAGTCGACAGGCCGCCCCGGGAGACTACGAGCAGTACTTC. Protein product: CTISSRQAAPGDYEQYF.

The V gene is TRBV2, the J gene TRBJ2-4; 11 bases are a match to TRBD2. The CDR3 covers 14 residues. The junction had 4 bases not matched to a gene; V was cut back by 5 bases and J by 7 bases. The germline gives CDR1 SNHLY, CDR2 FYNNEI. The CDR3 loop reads CASSLAGGRNIQYF. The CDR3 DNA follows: TGTGCCAGCAGTCTAGCGGGGGGACGTAACATTCAGTACTTC.

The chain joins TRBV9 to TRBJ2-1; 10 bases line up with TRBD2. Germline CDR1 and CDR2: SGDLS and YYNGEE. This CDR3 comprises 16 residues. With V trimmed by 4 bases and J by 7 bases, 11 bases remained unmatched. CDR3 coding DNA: TGTGCCAGCAGCTCAGCGGGGGGGCCAAAGGGGAATGAGCAGTTCTTC. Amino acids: CASSSAGGPKGNEQFF.

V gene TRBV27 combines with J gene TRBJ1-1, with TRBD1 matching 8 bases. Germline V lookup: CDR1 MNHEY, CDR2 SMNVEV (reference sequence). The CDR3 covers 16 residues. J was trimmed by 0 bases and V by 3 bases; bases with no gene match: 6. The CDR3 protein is CASSFRNRGVNTEAFF. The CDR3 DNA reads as TGTGCCAGCAGTTTCAGAAACAGGGGGGTGAACACTGAAGCTTTCTTT.

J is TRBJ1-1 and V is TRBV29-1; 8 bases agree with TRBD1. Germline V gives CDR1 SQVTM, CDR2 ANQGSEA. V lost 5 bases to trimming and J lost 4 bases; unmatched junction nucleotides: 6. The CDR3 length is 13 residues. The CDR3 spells CSVHTGGITEAFF. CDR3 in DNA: TGCAGCGTTCACACAGGGGGAATCACTGAAGCTTTCTTT.

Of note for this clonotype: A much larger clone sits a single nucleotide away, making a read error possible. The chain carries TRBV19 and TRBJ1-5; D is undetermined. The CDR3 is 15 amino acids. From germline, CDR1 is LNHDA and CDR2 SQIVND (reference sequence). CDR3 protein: CASSTTNYSNQSQHF. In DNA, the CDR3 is TGTGCCAGTAGTACCACCAACTATAGCAATCAGTCCCAGCATTTT.

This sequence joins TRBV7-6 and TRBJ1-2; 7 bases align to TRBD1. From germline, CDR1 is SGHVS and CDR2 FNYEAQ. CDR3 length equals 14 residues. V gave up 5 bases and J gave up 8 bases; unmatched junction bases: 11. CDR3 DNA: TGTGCCAGCAGCCGTACCCGACAGGGCGACGGCTACACCTTC. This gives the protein CASSRTRQGDGYTF. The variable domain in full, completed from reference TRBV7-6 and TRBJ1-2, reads GAGVSQSPRYKVTKRGQDVALRCDPISGHVSLYWYRQALGQGPEFLTYFNYEAQQDKSGLPNDRFSAERPEGSISTLTIQRTEQRDSAMYRCASSRTRQGDGYTFGSGTRLTVV.

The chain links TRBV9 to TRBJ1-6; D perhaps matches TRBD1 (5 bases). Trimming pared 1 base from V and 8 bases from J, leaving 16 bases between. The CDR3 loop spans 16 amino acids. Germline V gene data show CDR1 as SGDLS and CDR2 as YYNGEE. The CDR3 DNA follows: TGTGCCAGCAGCGTACGTATGGGGCTGGGTGATTCACCCCTCCACTTT. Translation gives CASSVRMGLGDSPLHF.

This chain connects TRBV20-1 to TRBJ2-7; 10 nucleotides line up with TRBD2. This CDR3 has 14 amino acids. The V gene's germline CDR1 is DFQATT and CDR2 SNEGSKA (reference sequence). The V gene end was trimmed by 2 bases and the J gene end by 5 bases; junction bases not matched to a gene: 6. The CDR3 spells CSARRASGSNEQYF. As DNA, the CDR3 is TGCAGTGCTAGACGGGCTAGCGGGAGCAACGAGCAGTACTTC.

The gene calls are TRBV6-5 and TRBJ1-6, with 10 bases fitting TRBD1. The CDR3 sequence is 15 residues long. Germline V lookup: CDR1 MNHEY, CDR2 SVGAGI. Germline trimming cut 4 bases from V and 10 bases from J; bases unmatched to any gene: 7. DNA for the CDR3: TGTGCCAGCAGTTGCTCGGGGACAGGGGCCTCACCCCTCCACTTT. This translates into CASSCSGTGASPLHF.

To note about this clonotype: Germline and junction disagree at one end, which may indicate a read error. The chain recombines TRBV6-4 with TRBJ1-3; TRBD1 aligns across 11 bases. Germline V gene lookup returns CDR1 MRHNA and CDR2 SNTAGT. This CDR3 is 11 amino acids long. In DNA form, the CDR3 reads TGTGCCAGCAGTAATGGACAGGGGGCTAATTTT. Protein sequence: CASSNGQGANF.

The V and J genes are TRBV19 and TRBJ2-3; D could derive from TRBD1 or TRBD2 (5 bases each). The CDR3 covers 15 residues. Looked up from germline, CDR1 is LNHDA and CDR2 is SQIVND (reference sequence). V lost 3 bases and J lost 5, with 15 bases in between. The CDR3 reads CASSMSDWGQDTQYF. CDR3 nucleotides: TGTGCCAGTAGTATGTCGGACTGGGGCCAAGATACGCAGTATTTT. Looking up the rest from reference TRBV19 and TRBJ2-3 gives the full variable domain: DGGITQSPKYLFRKEGQNVTLSCEQNLNHDAMYWYRQDPGQGLRLIYYSQIVNDFQKGDIAEGYSVSREKKESFPLTVTSAQKNPTAFYLCASSMSDWGQDTQYFGPGTRLTVL.

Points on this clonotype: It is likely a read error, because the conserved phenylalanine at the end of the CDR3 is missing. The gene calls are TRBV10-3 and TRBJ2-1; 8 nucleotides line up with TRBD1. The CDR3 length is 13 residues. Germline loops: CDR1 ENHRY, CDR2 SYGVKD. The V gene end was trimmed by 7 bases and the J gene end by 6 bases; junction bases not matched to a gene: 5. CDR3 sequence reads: CAIKKQGGNEQFL. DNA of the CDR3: TGTGCCATCAAAAAACAGGGGGGCAATGAGCAGTTCCTC.